This T cell receptor (beta chain) was recorded in a study of cytotoxic CD8 clonotypes in ibrutinib-treated CLL. Overall study context: Response samples were drawn at a median of about eleven months of treatment, range 6 to 36. The samples contained 255,043 productive templates on average. They also contained an average of about 100,000 productive rearrangements.

Profiling relied on immunoSEQ multiplex PCR, and the TCRdb table lists in-frame clones only, not all of them. The sample holds 55,000 to 85,000 clones, about nine tenths seen once. The V and J ends lost 6 bases and 5 bases, in that order; junction bases with no gene match: 9. Germline CDR1 LGHNA, CDR2 YNFKEQ. The CDR3 has 16 amino acids. Study-wide points: Rising at ibrutinib response, clonality subsequently fell back toward baseline at progression.

A word on this clone: Its antigen is unidentified.

The clonotype originates from a human donor with chronic lymphocytic leukemia. Here the sequenced sample was PBMCs, taken after 12 months of ibrutinib treatment. This sequence joins TRBV4-2 and TRBJ2-3; 12 bases are a match to TRBD1. The CDR3 loop reads CASRVWDRGREDTQYF. The CDR3 nucleotides are TGTGCCAGCAGGGTCTGGGACAGGGGGCGCGAAGATACGCAGTATTTT.